This passage covers 20 T cell receptor beta chains from one sample sequenced in a study of blood T cell repertoires in COVID-19. Measured with immunoSEQ multiplex PCR; TCRdb has only the in-frame clones, and not every one. Altogether tens of thousands of clones are present, roughly 80% being singletons, with the ten largest covering around 41%. The specimen sequenced was peripheral blood. The source is a man older than 75 with acute or convalescent COVID-19.

This chain connects TRBV4-1 to TRBJ1-1; TRBD1 matches at 7 bases. CDR1 is MGHRA and CDR2 is YSYEKL in the germline V gene. The CDR3 is 18 amino acids. With V trimmed by 0 bases and J by 0 bases, 10 bases remained unmatched. The CDR3 nucleotides read TGCGCCAGCAGCCAAGATTTAGAAAGGACAGGCATGAACACTGAAGCTTTCTTT. It yields the protein CASSQDLERTGMNTEAFF.

The genes are TRBV7-9 and TRBJ1-1; 8 nucleotides line up with TRBD1. V lost 2 bases and J lost 3; bases outside the gene matches: 2. Per germline, CDR1 SEHNR and CDR2 FQNEAQ (reference sequence). This CDR3 has 14 amino acids. CDR3 bases: TGTGCCAGCAGCTTACCGACAGGGGACACTGAAGCTTTCTTT. Its protein product is CASSLPTGDTEAFF.

This chain uses TRBV6-2 or TRBV6-3 with TRBJ2-4; D is perhaps TRBD1 (5 bases). The germline V gene encodes CDR1 MNHEY and CDR2 SVGEGT. This CDR3 has 14 residues. V was pared by 2 bases and J by 4 bases, with 9 bases between. The CDR3 region is CASSYAQEKNIQYF. The CDR3 region has the DNA TGTGCCAGCAGTTACGCACAGGAAAAAAACATTCAGTACTTC.

V is TRBV5-1 and J is TRBJ2-3, with D perhaps TRBD1 (5 bases). The V and J ends lost 4 bases and 0 bases respectively, with 15 bases between them. Germline V gene lookup returns CDR1 SGHRS and CDR2 YFSETQ. This CDR3 spans 16 amino acids. The CDR3 sequence: CASSQSVGLSTDTQYF. CDR3 sequence (DNA): TGCGCCAGCAGCCAGAGCGTGGGGCTCAGCACAGATACGCAGTATTTT.

The CDR3 DNA reads TGTGCCACCAGTGATTCGAGGACAGACCAAGAGACCCAGTACTTC. Its protein product is CATSDSRTDQETQYF. The rearrangement joins TRBV24-1 to TRBJ2-5; a possible D gene is TRBD1 (6 bases). Germline V gene sequence: CDR1 KGHDR, CDR2 SFDVKD. This CDR3 has 15 amino acids. V dropped 2 bases and J dropped 0 bases, with 9 bases sitting between them.

The count of this clone is one. The chain couples TRBV7-2 to TRBJ2-1, with D possibly matching TRBD1 (6 bases). The CDR3 loop spans 15 amino acids. With 1 base removed from V and 8 bases from J, the gap between germline ends came to 15 bases. CDR1 SGHTA and CDR2 FQGNSA come from the germline V gene. The CDR3: CASSLDGQSGDEQFF. As DNA, the CDR3 is TGTGCCAGCAGCTTAGATGGACAGTCTGGCGATGAGCAGTTCTTC.

The rearrangement joins TRBV6-4 to TRBJ2-2; tentative D call: TRBD1 (6 bases). Germline assignment: CDR1 MRHNA and CDR2 SNTAGT. CDR3 length: 17 residues. With 6 bases removed from V and 3 bases from J, the gap between germline ends came to 20 bases. The CDR3: CASSVEVGAAYTGELFF. As DNA, the CDR3 is TGTGCCAGCAGCGTAGAGGTGGGGGCAGCGTACACCGGGGAGCTGTTTTTT.

This clone was seen more than once but under ten times. The gene calls are TRBV10-3 and TRBJ2-3; possible D gene TRBD1, 6 bases. This CDR3 region has 15 residues. V was clipped by 6 bases and J by 1 base, with 14 bases between them. Germline values: CDR1 ENHRY, CDR2 SYGVKD. This CDR3 reads CAISGQRVGTDTQYF. CDR3 DNA: TGTGCCATCAGCGGACAGAGGGTCGGCACAGATACGCAGTATTTT.

This rearrangement joins TRBV28 to TRBJ2-2; 12 bases map to TRBD1. The V gene's germline CDR1 is MDHEN and CDR2 SYDVKM. With V trimmed by 3 bases and J by 9 bases, 8 bases remained unmatched. CDR3 size: 16 residues. CDR3 DNA sequence: TGTGCCAGCAGTTTGGGAGGGACAGGGGGCGGTCGGGAGCTGTTTTTT. Protein: CASSLGGTGGGRELFF.

The chain combines TRBV6-6 with TRBJ2-7, with a tentative D call TRBD1 (6 bases). V gave up 2 bases and J gave up 1 base, with 12 bases separating them. This CDR3 is built from 15 residues. Germline CDR1 MNHNY, CDR2 SVGAGI (reference sequence). The CDR3 protein is CASSYGGTKSYEQYF. DNA for the CDR3: TGTGCCAGCAGTTACGGGGGCACTAAGTCCTACGAGCAGTACTTC.

The chain is built from TRBV7-2 and TRBJ2-1; D is perhaps TRBD1 (6 bases). The germline CDR1 and CDR2 sequences are SGHTA and FQGNSA. Trimming stripped 5 bases from V and 7 bases from J, with 15 bases between. The CDR3 extends over 14 amino acids. In DNA, the CDR3 is TGTGCCAGCAGCCCTTGGAGGACAGTGAATGAGCAGTTCTTC. It encodes CASSPWRTVNEQFF.

V usage is TRBV5-1 and J usage is TRBJ1-1; D is uncertain. CDR1 is SGHRS, CDR2 YFSETQ, per germline. The V and J ends lost 5 bases and 0 bases respectively, with 11 bases between them. CDR3 length equals 14 residues. The CDR3 DNA sequence: TGCGCCAGCAGGGGGAGTAGTATGAACACTGAAGCTTTCTTT. This translates into CASRGSSMNTEAFF.

The rearrangement joins TRBV5-4 to TRBJ1-2; tentative D call: TRBD1 (6 bases). Trimming removed 3 bases from V and 8 bases from J, with 23 bases in between. In germline, CDR1 is SGHNT, CDR2 YYREEE (reference sequence). This CDR3 region has 16 residues. CDR3 in amino acids: CASSSPLIGGAYGYTF. The CDR3 nucleotides are TGTGCCAGCAGCTCCCCGTTAATTGGGGGGGCTTACGGCTACACCTTC.

This clone has a count of ten or more. The chain couples TRBV3-1 (or the pseudogene TRBV3-2) to TRBJ2-1; D is unresolved. The CDR3 has 13 residues. Germline V lookup: CDR1 LGHDT, CDR2 YNNKEL (reference sequence). Between the trimmed V and J ends, which lost 0 bases and 6 bases, there was a span of 6 bases. The chain's CDR3 is CASSQDSINEQFF. CDR3 DNA sequence: TGTGCCAGCAGCCAAGATAGCATCAATGAGCAGTTCTTC.

The chain carries TRBV28 and TRBJ1-2, with no clear D. Germline assignment: CDR1 MDHEN and CDR2 SYDVKM. This CDR3 spans 12 amino acids. Trimming pared 7 bases from V and 8 bases from J, leaving 14 bases between. CDR3 DNA sequence: TGTGCCAGCAAAGAGCAATTACGAGGCTACACCTTC. The encoded protein is CASKEQLRGYTF.

V gene TRBV18 combines with J gene TRBJ2-7; TRBD2 aligns across 7 bases. The CDR3 consists of 16 residues. V trimming: 6 bases; J trimming: 3 bases; junction bases outside the gene matches: 14. Per germline, CDR1 KGHSH and CDR2 LQKENI. The chain's CDR3 is CASSSSPPGGSYEQYF. CDR3 nucleotides: TGTGCCAGCTCGTCCTCGCCCCCGGGGGGAAGCTACGAGCAGTACTTC.

This clone came up once. The chain has TRBV19 and TRBJ1-3; 7 bases agree with TRBD1. The germline CDR1 and CDR2 sequences are LNHDA and SQIVND (reference sequence). CDR3 size: 14 residues. Unmatched junction bases numbered 6, after V lost 6 bases and J lost 4 bases. The CDR3 protein is CASSHRGEGNTIYF. As DNA, the CDR3 is TGTGCCAGTAGCCACAGGGGTGAGGGAAACACCATATATTTT.

This clone came up once. CDR3: CASSQDWGGMPEAFF. The CDR3 nucleotides are TGCGCCAGCAGCCAAGATTGGGGAGGGATGCCTGAAGCTTTCTTT. This sequence joins TRBV4-3 and TRBJ1-1; unclear D gene. CDR3 length: 15 residues. Trimming took off 0 bases at V and 6 bases at J, with 14 bases between the two ends. Germline CDR1 is LGHNA and CDR2 is YSLEER.

The gene calls are TRBV9 and TRBJ1-6; D gene uncertain. The V gene's germline CDR1 is SGDLS and CDR2 YYNGEE. CDR3 length equals 13 residues. Trimming stripped 3 bases from V and 6 bases from J, with 7 bases between. The CDR3 spells CASSGPGNSPLHF. The CDR3 nucleotides are TGTGCCAGCAGCGGTCCCGGTAATTCACCCCTCCACTTT.

In its sample, this clone was seen many times. This chain links TRBV6-2 or TRBV6-3 with TRBJ2-5; TRBD2 agrees at 7 bases. The CDR3 length is 14 residues. Unmatched junction bases numbered 4, after V lost 2 bases and J lost 4 bases. Germline V gene data show CDR1 as MNHEY and CDR2 as SVGEGT. Here the CDR3 reads CASSYGGTTETQYF. Written as DNA, the CDR3 is TGTGCCAGCAGTTACGGCGGGACTACAGAGACCCAGTACTTC.